The rows below give T cell receptor beta chains drawn from one sample of a study of CD8 T cells in ankylosing spondylitis. TCRdb used MiXCR to reprocess the 5' RACE reads, holding one entry per CDR3 protein. The table shows 250,000 or so distinct CDR3 sequences, with 18% occurring only once. Material for sequencing was blood, either unsorted or a sorted T cell fraction (not recorded which). These receptors were taken from a male donor with ankylosing spondylitis or in good health (not recorded which). Both conserved end residues are part of each CDR3. The order of the fields is V gene, J gene, D gene, CDR3 protein. D genes are given only for firm matches.

v_call: TRBV2; j_call: TRBJ2-5; d_call: TRBD2; cdr3_aa: CASSHLAGETQYF
v_call: TRBV7-8; j_call: TRBJ2-5; d_call: NA; cdr3_aa: CASNRGGQETQYF
v_call: TRBV28; j_call: TRBJ2-7; d_call: NA; cdr3_aa: CASSFSGAYYEQYF
v_call: TRBV12-3/TRBV12-4; j_call: TRBJ2-5; d_call: NA; cdr3_aa: CASRPLVETQYF
v_call: TRBV6-5; j_call: TRBJ1-2; d_call: NA; cdr3_aa: CASSYLPDSNYGYTF
v_call: TRBV25-1; j_call: TRBJ2-1; d_call: NA; cdr3_aa: CASSEHPEQFF
v_call: TRBV29-1; j_call: TRBJ2-3; d_call: NA; cdr3_aa: CSVEGTSTDTQYF
v_call: TRBV13; j_call: TRBJ2-3; d_call: NA; cdr3_aa: CASSLGAGRDTQYF
v_call: TRBV15; j_call: TRBJ2-2; d_call: TRBD1; cdr3_aa: CATSRVATGVAGELFF
v_call: TRBV6-5; j_call: TRBJ2-3; d_call: NA; cdr3_aa: CASSYAEREGTDTQYF
v_call: TRBV6-1; j_call: TRBJ2-5; d_call: NA; cdr3_aa: CANSPGTRNGETQYF
v_call: TRBV18; j_call: TRBJ2-7; d_call: TRBD1; cdr3_aa: CASSTTGAHEQYF
v_call: TRBV7-9; j_call: TRBJ2-5; d_call: NA; cdr3_aa: CASIHRRDLKETQYF
v_call: TRBV28; j_call: TRBJ2-3; d_call: TRBD1; cdr3_aa: CASSPRDRATSASTDTQYF
v_call: TRBV7-8; j_call: TRBJ2-7; d_call: TRBD2; cdr3_aa: CASSLAGGIEQYF
v_call: TRBV29-1; j_call: TRBJ2-1; d_call: TRBD2; cdr3_aa: CSVVTSGYNEQFF
v_call: TRBV5-1; j_call: TRBJ2-1; d_call: TRBD2; cdr3_aa: CASSSGTSGSSYNEQFF
v_call: TRBV12-3/TRBV12-4; j_call: TRBJ1-1; d_call: NA; cdr3_aa: CASSDKTGNTEAFF
v_call: TRBV10-3; j_call: TRBJ2-1; d_call: NA; cdr3_aa: CAISESGRIEQFF
v_call: TRBV4-1; j_call: TRBJ2-7; d_call: NA; cdr3_aa: CASSQDSLARLEQYF
v_call: TRBV27; j_call: TRBJ2-7; d_call: NA; cdr3_aa: CASSCSQCIEQYF
v_call: TRBV7-9; j_call: TRBJ2-7; d_call: NA; cdr3_aa: CASSSRDGFYEQYF
v_call: TRBV9; j_call: TRBJ2-3; d_call: NA; cdr3_aa: CASSAYTDTQYF
v_call: TRBV7-6; j_call: TRBJ2-5; d_call: TRBD1; cdr3_aa: CASSSRDRIQETQYF
v_call: TRBV5-6; j_call: TRBJ2-3; d_call: NA; cdr3_aa: CASSLEPRTQYF
v_call: TRBV7-3; j_call: TRBJ2-1; d_call: NA; cdr3_aa: CASSPIGGAYNEQFF
v_call: TRBV7-9; j_call: TRBJ1-2; d_call: TRBD1; cdr3_aa: CASSMGQEVFYGYTF
v_call: TRBV7-8; j_call: TRBJ2-7; d_call: TRBD2; cdr3_aa: CASSLEASGMNYEQYF
v_call: TRBV5-1; j_call: TRBJ2-2; d_call: NA; cdr3_aa: CASSRFIVLDTGELFF
v_call: TRBV28; j_call: TRBJ2-6; d_call: NA; cdr3_aa: CASSSPKGTGANVLTF
v_call: TRBV6-1; j_call: TRBJ2-3; d_call: NA; cdr3_aa: CASSAVDPRGADTQYF
v_call: TRBV7-2; j_call: TRBJ2-2; d_call: NA; cdr3_aa: CASSFSLAFRTGELFF
v_call: TRBV7-2; j_call: TRBJ2-3; d_call: NA; cdr3_aa: CASSLIADTDTQYF
v_call: TRBV4-1; j_call: TRBJ2-7; d_call: NA; cdr3_aa: CASSLTLLSYEQYF
v_call: TRBV5-1; j_call: TRBJ2-7; d_call: TRBD1; cdr3_aa: CASSAWTGTNYEQYF
v_call: TRBV7-3; j_call: TRBJ2-3; d_call: TRBD2; cdr3_aa: CASSQGLAGGPTSTDTQYF
v_call: TRBV6-5; j_call: TRBJ2-1; d_call: TRBD2; cdr3_aa: CASSYGLAGDNGYNEQFF
v_call: TRBV20-1; j_call: TRBJ2-2; d_call: NA; cdr3_aa: CSARDPATSTGELFF
v_call: TRBV19; j_call: TRBJ2-1; d_call: NA; cdr3_aa: CASIAPQGEQFF
v_call: TRBV4-1; j_call: TRBJ2-7; d_call: TRBD2; cdr3_aa: CASSQEVAGLYEQYF
v_call: TRBV12-3/TRBV12-4; j_call: TRBJ1-5; d_call: NA; cdr3_aa: CASSYDRSNQPQHF